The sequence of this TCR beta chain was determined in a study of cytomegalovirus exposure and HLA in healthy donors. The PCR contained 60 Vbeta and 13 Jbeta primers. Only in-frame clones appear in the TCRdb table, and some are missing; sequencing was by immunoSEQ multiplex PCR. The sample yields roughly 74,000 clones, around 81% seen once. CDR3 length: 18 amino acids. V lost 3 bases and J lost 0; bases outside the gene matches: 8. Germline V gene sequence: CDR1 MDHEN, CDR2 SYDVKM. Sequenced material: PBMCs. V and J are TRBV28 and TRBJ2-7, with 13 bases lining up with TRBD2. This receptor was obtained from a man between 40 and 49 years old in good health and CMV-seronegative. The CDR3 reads CASSFFLGLAGISYEQYF. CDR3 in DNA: TGTGCCAGCAGTTTCTTTCTGGGACTAGCGGGGATCTCCTACGAGCAGTACTTC.